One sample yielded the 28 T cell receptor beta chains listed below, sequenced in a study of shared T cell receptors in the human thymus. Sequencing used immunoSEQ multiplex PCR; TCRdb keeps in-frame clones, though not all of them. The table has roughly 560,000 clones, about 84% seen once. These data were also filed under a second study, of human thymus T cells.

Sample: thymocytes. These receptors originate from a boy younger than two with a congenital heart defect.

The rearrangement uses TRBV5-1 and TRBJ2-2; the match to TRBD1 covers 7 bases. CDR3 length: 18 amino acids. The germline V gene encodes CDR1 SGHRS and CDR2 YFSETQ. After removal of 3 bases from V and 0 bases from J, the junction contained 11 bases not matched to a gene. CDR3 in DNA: TGCGCCAGCAGCTGGATGGGACAGCAGCCAGCGAACACCGGGGAGCTGTTTTTT. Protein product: CASSWMGQQPANTGELFF.

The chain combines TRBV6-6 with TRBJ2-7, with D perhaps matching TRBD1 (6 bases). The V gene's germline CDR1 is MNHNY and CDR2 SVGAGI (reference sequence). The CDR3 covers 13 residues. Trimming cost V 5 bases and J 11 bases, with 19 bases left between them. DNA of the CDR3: TGTGCCAGCAGTAAATATAACAGGGAGAGGGAGTACTTC. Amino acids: CASSKYNREREYF.

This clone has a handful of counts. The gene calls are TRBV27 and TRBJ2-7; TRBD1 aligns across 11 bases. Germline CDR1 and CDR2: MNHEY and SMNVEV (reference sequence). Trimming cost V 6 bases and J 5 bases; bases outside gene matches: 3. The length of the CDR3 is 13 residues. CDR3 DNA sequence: TGTGCCAGCAGCTGGGACAGGGGGGACGAGCAGTACTTC. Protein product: CASSWDRGDEQYF.

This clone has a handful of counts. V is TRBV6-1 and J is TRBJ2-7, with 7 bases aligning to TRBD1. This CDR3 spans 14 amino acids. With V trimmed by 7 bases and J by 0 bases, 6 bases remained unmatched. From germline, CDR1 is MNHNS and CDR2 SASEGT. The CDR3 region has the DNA TGTGCCAGCAACTCAAAGGGGGCCTCCTACGAGCAGTACTTC. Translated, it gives CASNSKGASYEQYF.

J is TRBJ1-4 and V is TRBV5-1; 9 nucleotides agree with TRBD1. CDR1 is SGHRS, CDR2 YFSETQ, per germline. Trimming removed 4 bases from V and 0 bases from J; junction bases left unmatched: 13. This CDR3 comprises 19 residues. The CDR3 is CASSRGVLQGATTNEKLFF. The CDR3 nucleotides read TGCGCCAGCAGCCGGGGGGTCCTACAGGGGGCCACAACTAATGAAAAACTGTTTTTT.

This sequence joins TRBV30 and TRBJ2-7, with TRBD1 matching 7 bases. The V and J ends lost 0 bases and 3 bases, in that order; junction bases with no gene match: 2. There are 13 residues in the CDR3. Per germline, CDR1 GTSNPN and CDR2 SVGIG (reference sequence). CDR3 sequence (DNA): TGTGCCTGGAGTGTGGGACAGTACTACGAGCAGTACTTC. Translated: CAWSVGQYYEQYF.

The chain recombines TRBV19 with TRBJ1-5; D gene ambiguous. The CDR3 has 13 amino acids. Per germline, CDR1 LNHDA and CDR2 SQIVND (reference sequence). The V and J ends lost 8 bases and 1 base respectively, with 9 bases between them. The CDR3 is CASLERSNQPQHF. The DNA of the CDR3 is TGTGCCAGTCTAGAGAGAAGCAATCAGCCCCAGCATTTT.

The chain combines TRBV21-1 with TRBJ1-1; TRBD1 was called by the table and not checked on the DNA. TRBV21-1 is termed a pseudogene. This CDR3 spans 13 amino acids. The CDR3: CASMLQGSTEAFF. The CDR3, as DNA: TGTGCCAGCATGCTACAGGGGAGCACTGAAGCTTTCTTT.

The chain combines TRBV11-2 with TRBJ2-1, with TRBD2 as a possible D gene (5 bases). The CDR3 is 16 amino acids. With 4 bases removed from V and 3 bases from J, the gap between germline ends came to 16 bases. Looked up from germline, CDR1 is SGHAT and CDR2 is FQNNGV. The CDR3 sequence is CASSYAPEGSYNEQFF. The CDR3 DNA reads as TGTGCCAGCAGCTACGCCCCAGAGGGAAGCTACAATGAGCAGTTCTTC.

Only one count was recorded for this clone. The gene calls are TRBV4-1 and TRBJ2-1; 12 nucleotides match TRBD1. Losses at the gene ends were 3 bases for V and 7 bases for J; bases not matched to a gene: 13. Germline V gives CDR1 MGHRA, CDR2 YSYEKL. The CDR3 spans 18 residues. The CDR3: CASSQSPFRDRGRNEQFF. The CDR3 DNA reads TGCGCCAGCAGCCAGTCCCCCTTCCGGGACAGGGGGCGGAATGAGCAGTTCTTC.

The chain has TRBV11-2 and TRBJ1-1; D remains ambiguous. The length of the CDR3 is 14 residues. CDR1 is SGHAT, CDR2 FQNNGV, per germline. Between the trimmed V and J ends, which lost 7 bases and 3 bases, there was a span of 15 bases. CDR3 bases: TGTGCCAGCACCCGGGTAAGGAGGGACACTGAAGCTTTCTTT. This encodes CASTRVRRDTEAFF.

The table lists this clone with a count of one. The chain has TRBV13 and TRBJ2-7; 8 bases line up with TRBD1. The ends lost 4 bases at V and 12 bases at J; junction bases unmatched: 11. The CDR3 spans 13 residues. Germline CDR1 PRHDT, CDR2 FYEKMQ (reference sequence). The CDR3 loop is CASSWRQGQPAYF. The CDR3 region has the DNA TGTGCCAGCAGCTGGAGACAGGGGCAGCCTGCGTACTTC.

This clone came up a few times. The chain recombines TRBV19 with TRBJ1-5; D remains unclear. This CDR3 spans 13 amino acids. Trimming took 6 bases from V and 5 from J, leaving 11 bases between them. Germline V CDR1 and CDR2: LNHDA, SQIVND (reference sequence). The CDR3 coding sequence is TGTGCCAGTAGCCCGGGTTCTGATCAGCCCCAGCATTTT. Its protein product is CASSPGSDQPQHF. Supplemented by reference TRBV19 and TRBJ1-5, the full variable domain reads DGGITQSPKYLFRKEGQNVTLSCEQNLNHDAMYWYRQDPGQGLRLIYYSQIVNDFQKGDIAEGYSVSREKKESFPLTVTSAQKNPTAFYLCASSPGSDQPQHFGDGTRLSIL.

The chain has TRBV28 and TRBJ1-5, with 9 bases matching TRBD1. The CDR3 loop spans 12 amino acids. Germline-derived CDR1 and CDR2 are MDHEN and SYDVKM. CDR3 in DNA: TGTGGTTTAGGCGACAGGGGGAAGCCCCAGCATTTT. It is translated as CGLGDRGKPQHF. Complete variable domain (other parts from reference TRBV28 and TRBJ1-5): DVKVTQSSRYLVKRTGEKVFLECVQDMDHENMFWYRQDPGLGLRLIYFSYDVKMKEKGDIPEGYSVSREKKERFSLILESASTNQTSMYLCGLGDRGKPQHFGDGTRLSIL.

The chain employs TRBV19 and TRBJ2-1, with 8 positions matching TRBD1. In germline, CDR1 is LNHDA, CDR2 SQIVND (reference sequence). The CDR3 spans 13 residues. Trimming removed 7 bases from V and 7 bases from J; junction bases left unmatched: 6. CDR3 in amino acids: CASKGQGGNEQFF. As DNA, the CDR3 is TGTGCCAGTAAAGGACAGGGTGGGAATGAGCAGTTCTTC. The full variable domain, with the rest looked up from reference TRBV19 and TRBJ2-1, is DGGITQSPKYLFRKEGQNVTLSCEQNLNHDAMYWYRQDPGQGLRLIYYSQIVNDFQKGDIAEGYSVSREKKESFPLTVTSAQKNPTAFYLCASKGQGGNEQFFGPGTRLTVL.

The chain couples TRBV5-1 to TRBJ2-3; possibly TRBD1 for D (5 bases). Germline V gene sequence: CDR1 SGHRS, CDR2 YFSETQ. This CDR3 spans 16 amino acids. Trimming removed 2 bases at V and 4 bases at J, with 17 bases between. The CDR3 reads CASSFTAGCVADTQYF. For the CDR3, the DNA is TGCGCCAGCAGCTTCACGGCAGGGTGTGTGGCAGATACGCAGTATTTT.

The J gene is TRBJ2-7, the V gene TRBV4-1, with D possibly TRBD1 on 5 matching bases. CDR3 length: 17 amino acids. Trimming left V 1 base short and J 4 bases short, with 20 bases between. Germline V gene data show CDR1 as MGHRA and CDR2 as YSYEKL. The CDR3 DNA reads TGCGCCAGCAGCCAAGGGAAGAAGGGGTCCCAATTTTACGAGCAGTACTTC. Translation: CASSQGKKGSQFYEQYF.

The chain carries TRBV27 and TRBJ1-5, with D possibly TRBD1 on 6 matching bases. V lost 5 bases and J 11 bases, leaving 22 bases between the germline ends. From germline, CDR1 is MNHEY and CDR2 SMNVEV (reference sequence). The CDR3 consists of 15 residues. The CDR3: CASSPQDSRVEAQHF. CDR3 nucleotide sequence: TGTGCCAGCAGTCCGCAGGACAGCCGGGTGGAGGCCCAGCATTTT.

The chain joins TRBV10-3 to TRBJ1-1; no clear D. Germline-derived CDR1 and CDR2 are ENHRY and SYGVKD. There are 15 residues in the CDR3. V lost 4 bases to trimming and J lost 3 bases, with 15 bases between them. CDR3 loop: CAISALGGMDTEAFF. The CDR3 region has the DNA TGTGCCATCAGTGCCTTGGGAGGGATGGACACTGAAGCTTTCTTT.

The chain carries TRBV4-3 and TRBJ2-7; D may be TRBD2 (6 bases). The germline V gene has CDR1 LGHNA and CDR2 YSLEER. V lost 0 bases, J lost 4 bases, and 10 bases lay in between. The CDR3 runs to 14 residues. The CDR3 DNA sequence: TGCGCCAGCAGCCAAGAGTGGCTAGCGTACGAGCAGTACTTC. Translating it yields CASSQEWLAYEQYF.

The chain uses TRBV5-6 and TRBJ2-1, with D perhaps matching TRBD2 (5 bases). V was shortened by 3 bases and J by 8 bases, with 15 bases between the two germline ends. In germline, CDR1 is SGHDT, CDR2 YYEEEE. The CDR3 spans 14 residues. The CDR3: CASSSGSGRHEQFF. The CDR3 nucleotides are TGTGCCAGCAGCTCTGGGAGCGGACGCCATGAGCAGTTCTTC.

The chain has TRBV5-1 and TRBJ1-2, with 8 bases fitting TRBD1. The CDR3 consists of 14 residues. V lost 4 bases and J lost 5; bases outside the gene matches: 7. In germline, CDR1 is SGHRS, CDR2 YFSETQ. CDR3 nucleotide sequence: TGCGCCAGCAGCCCGACAGGGGTCGAATATGGCTACACCTTC. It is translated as CASSPTGVEYGYTF.

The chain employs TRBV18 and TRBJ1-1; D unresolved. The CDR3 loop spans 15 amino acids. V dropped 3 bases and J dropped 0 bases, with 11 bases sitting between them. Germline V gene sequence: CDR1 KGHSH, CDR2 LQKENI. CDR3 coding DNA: TGTGCCAGCTCACCTACCTGGCCGATGAACACTGAAGCTTTCTTT. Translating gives CASSPTWPMNTEAFF.

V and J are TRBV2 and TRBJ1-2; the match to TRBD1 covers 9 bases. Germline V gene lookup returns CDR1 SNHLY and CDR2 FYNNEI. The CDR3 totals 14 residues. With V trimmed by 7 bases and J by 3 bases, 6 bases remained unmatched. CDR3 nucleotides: TGTGCCAGCAACTCCCGGACAGGGGACTATGGCTACACCTTC. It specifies CASNSRTGDYGYTF.

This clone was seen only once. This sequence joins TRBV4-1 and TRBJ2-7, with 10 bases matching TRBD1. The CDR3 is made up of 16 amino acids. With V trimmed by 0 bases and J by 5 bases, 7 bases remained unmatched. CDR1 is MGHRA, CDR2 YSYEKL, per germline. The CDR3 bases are TGCGCCAGCAGCCAAGACCGGGACAGGGGAACCGACGAGCAGTACTTC. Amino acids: CASSQDRDRGTDEQYF.

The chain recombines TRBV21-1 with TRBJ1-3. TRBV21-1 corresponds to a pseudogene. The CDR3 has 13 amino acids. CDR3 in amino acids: CASSRVSGNTIYF. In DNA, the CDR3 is TGTGCCTCTTCCCGGGTATCAGGAAACACCATATATTTT.

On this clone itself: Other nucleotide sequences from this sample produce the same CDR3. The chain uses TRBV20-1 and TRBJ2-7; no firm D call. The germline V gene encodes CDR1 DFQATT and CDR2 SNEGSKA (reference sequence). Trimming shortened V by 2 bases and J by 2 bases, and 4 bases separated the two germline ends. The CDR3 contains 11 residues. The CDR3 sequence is CSARQTYEQYF. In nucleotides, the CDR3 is TGCAGTGCTAGACAGACCTACGAGCAGTACTTC.

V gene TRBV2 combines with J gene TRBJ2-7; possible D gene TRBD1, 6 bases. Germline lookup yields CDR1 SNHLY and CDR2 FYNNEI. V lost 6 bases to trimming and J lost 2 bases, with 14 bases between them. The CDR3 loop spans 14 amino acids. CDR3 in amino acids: CASRPGHGPYEQYF. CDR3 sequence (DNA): TGTGCCAGCAGGCCGGGACATGGGCCCTACGAGCAGTACTTC.